Listed below are T cell receptor beta chains from one sample, sequenced in a study of blood T cells in healthy people across ages. TCRdb passed the 5' RACE reads through MiXCR, listing each CDR3 protein once. The sample has 660,000 or so distinct CDR3 sequences, approximately 59% seen once. The sample comprised blood. These receptor sequences come from a man in his 60s in good health. Each CDR3 is given with its conserved first and last residue. The order of the fields is V gene, J gene, clone size, D gene, CDR3 DNA, CDR3 protein. D genes are given only for firm matches. Not all rows give a size; the values are once, few, many and, for expanded clones, a class.

v_gene: TRBV10-3; j_gene: TRBJ2-3; abundance: NA; d_gene: NA; CDR3nt: TGTGCCATCATGTCCCAAACACAGGGAAACACAGATACGCAGTATTTT; CDR3aa: CAIMSQTQGNTDTQYF
v_gene: TRBV10-1; j_gene: TRBJ2-3; abundance: NA; d_gene: TRBD2; CDR3nt: TGCGCCAGCAGTGAGGTCCTAGCGGGGGACACAGATACGCAGTATTTT; CDR3aa: CASSEVLAGDTDTQYF
v_gene: TRBV7-2; j_gene: TRBJ1-2; abundance: NA; d_gene: TRBD1; CDR3nt: TGTGCCAGCAGCTTTAACCAGGGGGACTATGGCTACACCTTC; CDR3aa: CASSFNQGDYGYTF
v_gene: TRBV5-1; j_gene: TRBJ2-5; abundance: few; d_gene: NA; CDR3nt: TGCGCCAGCAGCTTGGGGCGGCCAGTCCAAGAGACCCAGTACTTC; CDR3aa: CASSLGRPVQETQYF
v_gene: TRBV4-2; j_gene: TRBJ1-4; abundance: few; d_gene: NA; CDR3nt: TGTGCCAGCAGCCAAGACCCAGGACAGCTAAACGAAAAACTGTTTTTT; CDR3aa: CASSQDPGQLNEKLFF
v_gene: TRBV5-1; j_gene: TRBJ1-2; abundance: NA; d_gene: TRBD1; CDR3nt: TGCGCCAGCAGCCGAGGGGACAGGAACTATGGCTACACCTTC; CDR3aa: CASSRGDRNYGYTF
v_gene: TRBV29-1; j_gene: TRBJ2-5; abundance: many; d_gene: NA; CDR3nt: TGCAGCCTCTCTGACAGCCAAGAGACCCAGTACTTC; CDR3aa: CSLSDSQETQYF
v_gene: TRBV7-2; j_gene: TRBJ2-1; abundance: NA; d_gene: NA; CDR3nt: TGTGCCAGCAGCTTTAACGGGGGGCAAAATGAGCAGTTCTTC; CDR3aa: CASSFNGGQNEQFF
v_gene: TRBV12-3/TRBV12-4; j_gene: TRBJ1-5; abundance: NA; d_gene: TRBD1; CDR3nt: TGTGCCAGCAGTTTCGGGGCAGGGGGGGATCAGCCCCAGCATTTT; CDR3aa: CASSFGAGGDQPQHF
v_gene: TRBV20-1; j_gene: TRBJ1-6; abundance: once; d_gene: TRBD1; CDR3nt: TGCAGTGCTATGGACCCAAAACAGGGGAATAATTCACCCCTCCACTTT; CDR3aa: CSAMDPKQGNNSPLHF
v_gene: TRBV4-1; j_gene: TRBJ2-3; abundance: once; d_gene: TRBD1; CDR3nt: TGCGCCGGCAGCCAACACCCGGGACAGGGGATCGGTACGCAGTATTTT; CDR3aa: CAGSQHPGQGIGTQYF